The 13 T cell receptor beta chains reported below all come from one sample, sequenced in a study of human T cells and chemical hapten exposure. Time point indicated: healthy volunteer bleed at 2 weeks. Sequencing started from total RNA isolated from unfractionated whole blood. From the RACE reads, TCRdb called clonotypes with MiXCR, one entry per CDR3 protein. The sample has about 130,000 distinct CDR3 sequences, roughly 9% seen once. The specimen sequenced was whole blood. The source of these receptors is a male donor in good health. Some clones in this sample may be carry-over from other donors' samples.

The chain joins TRBV2 to TRBJ2-3; D could derive from TRBD1 or TRBD2 (5 bases each). This CDR3 is built from 15 residues. Looked up from germline, CDR1 is SNHLY and CDR2 is FYNNEI. V lost 3 bases and J 1 base, leaving 11 bases between the germline ends. CDR3 DNA: TGTGCCAGCAGTGAGGGACCGTCGGGCACAGATACGCAGTATTTT. Its protein is CASSEGPSGTDTQYF. Full variable domain (outside the CDR3, taken from reference TRBV2 and TRBJ2-3): EPEVTQTPSHQVTQMGQEVILRCVPISNHLYFYWYRQILGQKVEFLVSFYNNEISEKSEIFDDQFSVERPDGSNFTLKIRSTKLEDSAMYFCASSEGPSGTDTQYFGPGTRLTVL.

The CDR3 here is CASSSFMTGGDSPLHF. In DNA, the CDR3 is TGTGCCAGCAGCTCATTTATGACAGGGGGGGATTCACCCCTCCACTTT. J is TRBJ1-6 and V is TRBV7-2; TRBD1 matches at 9 bases. The CDR3 extends over 16 amino acids. The V gene end was trimmed by 4 bases and the J gene end by 8 bases; junction bases not matched to a gene: 9. The germline V gene encodes CDR1 SGHTA and CDR2 FQGNSA. Drawing the rest from reference TRBV7-2 and TRBJ1-6, the complete variable domain is GAGVSQSPSNKVTEKGKDVELRCDPISGHTALYWYRQSLGQGLEFLIYFQGNSAPDKSGLPSDRFSAERTGGSVSTLTIQRTQQEDSAVYLCASSSFMTGGDSPLHFGNGTRLTVT.

This clonotype occurred many times. The chain links TRBV12-3 or TRBV12-4 to TRBJ2-5; 8 bases agree with TRBD2. The CDR3 consists of 16 residues. J gave up 4 bases and V 3 bases, and 10 bases lay outside the gene matches. Written as DNA, the CDR3 is TGTGCCAGCAGTTTTGGGACTAGGGGTAACGGAGAGACCCAGTACTTC. Amino acid sequence: CASSFGTRGNGETQYF.

This clonotype was seen only a few times. The CDR3 nucleotides are TGTGCCAGCAGCTCCGGGACTAGCGGGAGCTCCTACGAGCAGTACTTC. It specifies CASSSGTSGSSYEQYF. The chain employs TRBV7-9 and TRBJ2-7, with 14 bases identical to TRBD2. The junction had 2 bases not matched to a gene; V was cut back by 4 bases and J by 0 bases. The CDR3 is 16 residues long. Germline CDR1 SEHNR, CDR2 FQNEAQ (reference sequence).

In its sample, this clonotype was seen many times. The genes are TRBV3-1 and TRBJ2-1, with TRBD1 identical over 8 bases. J was trimmed by 4 bases and V by 3 bases; bases with no gene match: 5. Germline V CDR1 and CDR2: LGHDT, YNNKEL (reference sequence). This CDR3 spans 15 amino acids. DNA of the CDR3: TGTGCCAGCAGCCACCCGGGACAGGTATACAATGAGCAGTTCTTC. This gives the protein CASSHPGQVYNEQFF.

The chain uses TRBV7-9 and TRBJ2-7, with 8 bases that match TRBD1. From germline, CDR1 is SEHNR and CDR2 FQNEAQ (reference sequence). V lost 1 base, J lost 5 bases, and 7 bases stayed unmatched. CDR3 length: 15 residues. The DNA of the CDR3 is TGTGCCAGCAGCTTAGTGTCAGGGGGCGCGGACGAGCAGTACTTC. It encodes CASSLVSGGADEQYF.

V is TRBV7-9 and J is TRBJ2-7; D may be TRBD2 (5 bases). CDR3 length: 13 residues. V was clipped by 7 bases and J by 0 bases, with 10 bases between them. Germline CDR1 and CDR2: SEHNR and FQNEAQ (reference sequence). In nucleotides, the CDR3 is TGTGCCAGCACCGGAGGTAGCTCCTACGAGCAGTACTTC. Amino acids: CASTGGSSYEQYF.

This clonotype was counted between two and nine times. The V and J genes are TRBV18 and TRBJ1-5; no clear D gene. The germline V gene has CDR1 KGHSH and CDR2 LQKENI. Trimming stripped 4 bases from V and 4 bases from J, with 8 bases between. CDR3 length: 13 residues. CDR3 sequence: CASSQALNQPQHF. Written as DNA, the CDR3 is TGTGCCAGCTCACAGGCGCTTAATCAGCCCCAGCATTTT.

The chain links TRBV18 to TRBJ1-4; no clear D. V lost 4 bases and J lost 2, with 14 bases in between. This CDR3 region has 16 residues. The V gene's germline CDR1 is KGHSH and CDR2 LQKENI. DNA of the CDR3: TGTGCCAGCTCACTACTTGAGGGTGCGACTAATGAAAAACTGTTTTTT. The encoded protein is CASSLLEGATNEKLFF.

The rearrangement links TRBV5-6 to TRBJ2-5; TRBD1 agrees at 7 bases. CDR1 is SGHDT, CDR2 YYEEEE, per germline. The V segment lost 4 bases and the J segment 6 bases; nucleotides outside the gene matches: 12. This CDR3 is built from 15 residues. This CDR3 reads CASSGQAGGGKTQYF. CDR3 nucleotide sequence: TGTGCCAGCAGCGGACAGGCAGGGGGTGGAAAGACCCAGTACTTC.

This clonotype was found a few times. The chain is built from TRBV7-9 and TRBJ2-7, with 8 bases fitting TRBD2. Germline V CDR1 and CDR2: SEHNR, FQNEAQ (reference sequence). Trimming removed 5 bases from V and 0 bases from J; junction bases left unmatched: 3. The CDR3 sequence is 14 residues long. The CDR3, as DNA: TGTGCCAGCAGCGGCAGCGGGAGCTCCTACGAGCAGTACTTC. Translated, it gives CASSGSGSSYEQYF. Using reference TRBV7-9 and TRBJ2-7 for the parts outside the CDR3, the full variable domain is DTGVSQNPRHKITKRGQNVTFRCDPISEHNRLYWYRQTLGQGPEFLTYFQNEAQLEKSRLLSDRFSAERPKGSFSTLEIQRTEQGDSAMYLCASSGSGSSYEQYFGPGTRLTVT.

The rearrangement uses TRBV9 and TRBJ2-1; 7 bases align to TRBD2. Germline CDR1 SGDLS, CDR2 YYNGEE. J lost 4 bases, V lost 3 bases, and 7 bases had no gene match. The CDR3 runs to 15 residues. The DNA for the CDR3 is TGTGCCAGCAGCGCGGGGACTATCAGATACAATGAGCAGTTCTTC. Its protein product is CASSAGTIRYNEQFF.

This clonotype was picked up many times. The V call is TRBV27, the J call TRBJ2-1; D is unclear. CDR1 is MNHEY, CDR2 SMNVEV, per germline (reference sequence). V lost 7 bases to trimming and J lost 2 bases, with 12 bases between them. The CDR3 consists of 14 residues. The CDR3 DNA follows: TGTGCCAGCAATCGAGGCGGTACCTACAATGAGCAGTTCTTC. The encoded protein is CASNRGGTYNEQFF.